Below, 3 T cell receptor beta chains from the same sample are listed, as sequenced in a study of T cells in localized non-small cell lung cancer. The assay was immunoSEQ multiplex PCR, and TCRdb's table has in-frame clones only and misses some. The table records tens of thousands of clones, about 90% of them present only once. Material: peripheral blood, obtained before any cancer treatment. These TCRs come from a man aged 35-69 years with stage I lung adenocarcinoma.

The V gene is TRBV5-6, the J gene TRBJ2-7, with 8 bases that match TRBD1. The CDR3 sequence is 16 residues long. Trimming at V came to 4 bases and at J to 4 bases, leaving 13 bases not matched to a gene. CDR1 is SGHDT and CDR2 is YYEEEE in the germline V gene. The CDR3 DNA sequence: TGTGCCAGCAGCCTACGATATGGACAGGGCGAATACGAGCAGTACTTC. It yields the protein CASSLRYGQGEYEQYF.

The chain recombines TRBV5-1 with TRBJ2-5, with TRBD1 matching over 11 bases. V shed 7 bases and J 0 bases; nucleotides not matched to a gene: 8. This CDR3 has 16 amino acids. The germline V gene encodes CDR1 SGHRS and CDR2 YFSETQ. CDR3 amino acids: CASLPGTGGYQETQYF. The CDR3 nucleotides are TGCGCCAGCTTACCGGGGACAGGGGGGTACCAAGAGACCCAGTACTTC.

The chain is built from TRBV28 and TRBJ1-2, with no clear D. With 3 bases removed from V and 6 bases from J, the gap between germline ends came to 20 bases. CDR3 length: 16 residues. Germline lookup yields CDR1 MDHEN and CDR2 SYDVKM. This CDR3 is CASSFYLAEQFHGYTF. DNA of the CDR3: TGTGCCAGCAGTTTCTACCTCGCTGAGCAATTCCATGGCTACACCTTC.